A single sample gave rise to the 10 T cell receptor beta chains below, sequenced in a study of cytomegalovirus exposure and HLA in healthy donors. Assay used: immunoSEQ multiplex PCR; TCRdb lists only in-frame clones, some missing. The table lists roughly 200,000 clones, approximately 86% of them singletons. Sequencing was carried out using PBMCs. These receptors were collected from a man younger than 40 in good health and CMV-seropositive.

V gene TRBV5-4 combines with J gene TRBJ2-5, with unresolved D. Trimming left V 6 bases short and J 5 bases short, with 17 bases between. This CDR3 has 14 residues. Germline values: CDR1 SGHNT, CDR2 YYREEE (reference sequence). The CDR3 region has the DNA TGTGCCAGCACCTGGTATGGGCGTTCGGAGACCCAGTACTTC. Its translation: CASTWYGRSETQYF.

V usage is TRBV27 and J usage is TRBJ2-1; 9 nucleotides agree with TRBD1. Germline lookup yields CDR1 MNHEY and CDR2 SMNVEV (reference sequence). The CDR3 spans 16 residues. V lost 2 bases and J lost 9; bases outside the gene matches: 11. In DNA, the CDR3 is TGTGCCAGCAGTTTAGTTCCGGGACAGGGTCGGAGTGAGCAGTTCTTC. It codes for CASSLVPGQGRSEQFF.

The chain couples TRBV4-2 to TRBJ2-1; D might be TRBD2 (5 bases). The V gene lost 1 base and the J gene lost 8 bases, with 15 bases spanning the gap. The CDR3 loop spans 15 amino acids. The germline V gene has CDR1 LGHNA and CDR2 YNFKEQ. In nucleotides, the CDR3 is TGTGCCAGCAGCCAAGCCCGTTGGAGGTCGTATGAGCAGTTCTTC. It translates to CASSQARWRSYEQFF.

V is TRBV7-8 and J is TRBJ1-4; 11 bases are shared with TRBD1. The CDR3 consists of 17 residues. The V and J ends lost 5 bases and 1 base, in that order; junction bases with no gene match: 6. Germline lookup yields CDR1 SGHVS and CDR2 FQNEAQ. CDR3 protein: CASSTRTGGLTNEKLFF. CDR3 nucleotides: TGTGCCAGCAGCACAAGGACAGGGGGCTTAACTAATGAAAAACTGTTTTTT.

This clone was seen a single time. The chain combines TRBV29-1 with TRBJ2-1; 9 bases line up with TRBD2. With 6 bases clipped from V and 0 bases from J, the junction kept 12 bases outside the gene matches. Germline values: CDR1 SQVTM, CDR2 ANQGSEA. This CDR3 is 17 amino acids long. CDR3 DNA: TGCAGCGTCGTAAACGTTGGTAGCGGGAGCTCCTACAATGAGCAGTTCTTC. It is translated as CSVVNVGSGSSYNEQFF.

This chain links TRBV11-2 with TRBJ2-7; 10 bases are shared with TRBD1. J lost 0 bases, V lost 6 bases, and 5 bases had no gene match. Germline CDR1 and CDR2: SGHAT and FQNNGV. The CDR3 spans 15 residues. The CDR3 loop reads CASSSWTGGSYEQYF. The CDR3 DNA is TGTGCCAGCAGTAGTTGGACAGGGGGCTCCTACGAGCAGTACTTC.

The chain combines TRBV6-5 with TRBJ1-5; no firm D call. Germline CDR1 and CDR2: MNHEY and SVGAGI. Between the trimmed V and J ends, which lost 7 bases and 5 bases, there was a span of 6 bases. This CDR3 is built from 11 residues. This CDR3 is CASTTDQPQHF. The CDR3, as DNA: TGTGCCAGCACTACCGATCAGCCCCAGCATTTT.

The genes are TRBV6-5 and TRBJ2-7; 11 bases agree with TRBD2. CDR1 is MNHEY, CDR2 SVGAGI, per germline. J was trimmed by 3 bases and V by 2 bases; bases with no gene match: 0. The CDR3 spans 14 residues. For the CDR3, the DNA is TGTGCCAGCAGTTACGGGACTAGCGGCTACGAGCAGTACTTC. Its translation: CASSYGTSGYEQYF.

This clone was seen once. V and J are TRBV4-1 and TRBJ1-2, with TRBD1 matching 7 bases. The CDR3 contains 18 residues. Germline V gene data show CDR1 as MGHRA and CDR2 as YSYEKL. The junction had 12 bases not matched to a gene; V was cut back by 0 bases and J by 2 bases. In DNA form, the CDR3 reads TGCGCCAGCAGCCAAGAAGCCCCTGCCGCGACAGGGAACTATGGCTACACCTTC. This gives the protein CASSQEAPAATGNYGYTF.

J is TRBJ1-2 and V is TRBV6-6; unclear D gene. CDR1 is MNHNY and CDR2 is SVGAGI in the germline V gene (reference sequence). V lost 6 bases and J 8 bases, leaving 10 bases between the germline ends. The CDR3 covers 11 residues. This chain's CDR3 is CASRPGGGYTF. The CDR3 nucleotides are TGTGCCAGCAGACCTGGCGGAGGCTACACCTTC.